What follows describes a single T cell receptor (beta chain). Its antigen is currently unknown. This CDR3 has 12 amino acids. V was pared by 4 bases and J by 10 bases, with 4 bases of the junction left unmatched. Germline CDR1 reads SNHLY; CDR2 reads FYNNEI. Sample-barcoded 5' priming and a J-beta primer mix drove a second PCR of roughly 6 to 12 cycles. TCRdb re-derived calls from the 5' RACE reads in MiXCR, one entry per CDR3 protein. The table records about 1,000,000 distinct CDR3 sequences, more than 35% of them present only once. The data were taken from a study of blood T cells in healthy people across ages. Whole-study findings and limits: Per million T cells, TCR beta diversity dropped roughly linearly as age increased.

The chain uses TRBV2 and TRBJ2-4, with 7 bases fitting TRBD1. This receptor was taken from a woman aged 55-69 years in good health. Specimen: blood. The CDR3 sequence: CASSGGQAIQYF. As DNA, the CDR3 is TGTGCCAGCAGTGGAGGACAGGCTATTCAGTACTTC.